This T cell receptor (beta chain) was profiled in a study of cytomegalovirus exposure and HLA in healthy donors. On the study more broadly: Out of several hundred genotyped donors, 81% belonged to the Caucasian-associated ancestry cluster. Study-level results: TCR beta sequences reportedly predicted the HLA-A and HLA-B alleles of most subjects accurately.

Primers for the PCR totalled 60 Vbeta and 13 Jbeta. Produced via immunoSEQ multiplex PCR; TCRdb's table is partial and in-frame only. Of 150,000 to 200,000 clones in the sample, over 75% were seen once. Concerning this clone: Its specificity is unknown.

This CDR3 contains 12 residues. V lost 9 bases to trimming and J lost 11 bases; unmatched junction nucleotides: 5. Germline loops: CDR1 LNHDA, CDR2 SQIVND (reference sequence). The clonotype was recovered from a woman aged 45-59 years in good health and CMV-seronegative. Material for sequencing was PBMCs. The rearrangement uses TRBV19 and TRBJ2-1, with 12 nucleotides matching TRBD2. CDR3 sequence: CASRTSGTKQFF. CDR3 DNA: TGTGCCAGCCGGACTAGCGGGACTAAGCAGTTCTTC.